Listed here are 8 T cell receptor beta chains from one sample, sequenced in a study of graft-versus-host responses after intestinal transplantation. Here immunoSEQ multiplex PCR was the method, and the copy in TCRdb shows in-frame clones only, minus some. This table holds 15,000 to 20,000 clones, approximately 39% found once. The sequences come from alloreactive CD4+ T cells from a mixed lymphocyte reaction culture, collected before transplantation. Subset given: CFSE-low proliferating T cells sorted from roughly six-day pre-transplant mixed lymphocyte reaction (GvH or HvG direction). The receptors stem from a human patient who was an organ donor for intestinal transplantation.

V and J are TRBV19 and TRBJ2-1; D is undetermined. The ends were cut back, 6 bases at V and 9 bases at J, with 9 bases in the middle. The CDR3 totals 11 residues. Per the germline V gene, CDR1 is LNHDA and CDR2 is SQIVND (reference sequence). In DNA form, the CDR3 reads TGTGCCAGTAGCAATTATGGTGAGCAGTTCTTC. Its translation: CASSNYGEQFF.

The chain uses TRBV29-1 and TRBJ1-2; D gene uncertain. The CDR3 covers 11 residues. Trimming removed 1 base from V and 8 bases from J, with 8 bases in between. CDR1 and CDR2 from the germline V gene are SQVTM and ANQGSEA. The CDR3 loop is CSVEAGEGYTF. CDR3 nucleotides: TGCAGCGTTGAAGCCGGTGAAGGCTACACCTTC.

The chain has TRBV10-3 and TRBJ2-7; D unresolved. The CDR3 extends over 12 amino acids. Trimming left V 4 bases short and J 4 bases short, with 8 bases between. CDR1 ENHRY and CDR2 SYGVKD come from the germline V gene. The CDR3 DNA is TGTGCCATCAGTGCCTCTTCTTACGAGCAGTACTTC. It yields the protein CAISASSYEQYF.

Of note for this clone: The junction shows a germline mismatch at one end, possibly a read error. V usage is TRBV7-7 and J usage is TRBJ2-4; a weak D match, TRBD2 (5 bases). CDR3 length: 13 residues. Per germline, CDR1 SSHAT and CDR2 FNYEAQ (reference sequence). This CDR3 reads CASSFTPEDIQYF. The CDR3 bases are TGTGCTAGCAGCTTTACGCCGGAGGACATTCAGTACTTC.

The rearrangement links TRBV5-1 to TRBJ1-2, with a possible D match to TRBD1 (5 bases). Germline loops: CDR1 SGHRS, CDR2 YFSETQ. V dropped 0 bases and J dropped 6 bases, with 6 bases sitting between them. CDR3 length: 12 amino acids. The CDR3 is CASSLAGNGYTF. DNA for the CDR3: TGCGCCAGCAGCTTGGCAGGGAATGGCTACACCTTC. Full variable domain (outside the CDR3, taken from reference TRBV5-1 and TRBJ1-2): KAGVTQTPRYLIKTRGQQVTLSCSPISGHRSVSWYQQTPGQGLQFLFEYFSETQRNKGNFPGRFSGRQFSNSRSEMNVSTLELGDSALYLCASSLAGNGYTFGSGTRLTVV.

The chain uses TRBV5-1 and TRBJ1-4; D ambiguous. Germline CDR1 is SGHRS and CDR2 is YFSETQ. The CDR3 contains 18 residues. The V gene lost 0 bases and the J gene lost 4 bases, with 19 bases spanning the gap. The CDR3 DNA reads as TGCGCCAGCAGCTTGGGGTCCCGGACTCCCCCATATAATGAAAAACTGTTTTTT. Translating it yields CASSLGSRTPPYNEKLFF.

By sample share, this clone is medium-sized (0.01 to 0.1%). V gene TRBV27 combines with J gene TRBJ2-1, with TRBD1 matching 7 bases. Germline CDR1 reads MNHEY; CDR2 reads SMNVEV (reference sequence). The CDR3 has 16 amino acids. After removal of 4 bases from V and 5 bases from J, the junction contained 11 bases not matched to a gene. The CDR3 region is CASSSTGAIRNNEQFF. The CDR3 DNA reads TGTGCCAGCAGTTCTACAGGGGCGATTCGCAACAATGAGCAGTTCTTC.

This clone is categorized as medium-sized (0.01 to 0.1%). CDR3 loop: CASSLAAGYGYTF. DNA for the CDR3: TGTGCCAGCAGCTTAGCGGCCGGGTATGGCTACACCTTC. V and J are TRBV7-2 and TRBJ1-2, with D unclear. The CDR3 extends over 13 amino acids. Per germline, CDR1 SGHTA and CDR2 FQGNSA. V lost 0 bases and J lost 5, with 7 bases in between.